This T cell receptor (beta chain) appears in the sequencing data of a study of human T cells and chemical hapten exposure. In the original processing: Samples had a median of around 100,000 TCRs, ranging roughly 20,000 to 690,600. TCRdb itself ran the RACE reads through MiXCR, one entry per CDR3 protein. In this record, the V and J calls reflect TCRdb's handling and not the investigators' own analysis. The sample includes some 120,000 distinct CDR3 sequences, approximately 9% of them seen just once. Time point noted: healthy volunteer bleed at 2 weeks. From whole blood left unfractionated, total RNA was extracted. Looked up from germline, CDR1 is SGHNT and CDR2 is YYREEE (reference sequence). This CDR3 is built from 15 residues. The ends lost 4 bases at V and 0 bases at J; junction bases unmatched: 4.

The sequence was collected from a male donor in good health. Some clones in this sample may be carry-over from other donors' samples. Specimen: whole blood. The chain employs TRBV5-4 and TRBJ2-4; TRBD1 matches 7 bases. For the CDR3, the DNA is TGTGCCAGCAGCCCTACAGGGGCAGCCAAAAACATTCAGTACTTC. Protein: CASSPTGAAKNIQYF.